This is a list of T cell receptor beta chains from one sample in a study of PD-1 blockade in classical Hodgkin lymphoma. Data came from immunoSEQ multiplex PCR; TCRdb stores just in-frame clones and leaves some out. The sample yields approximately 60,000 clones, approximately 88% seen once. Sequencing was performed on peripheral blood mononuclear cells (PBMCs), taken at baseline. The receptor source for this set is a human donor with classical Hodgkin lymphoma. Each CDR3 is given with its conserved first and last residue. A D gene is named only where the DNA matches it firmly. The size field is filled for only some rows; it gives once, few, many or a size class.

j_gene: TRBJ1-1; d_gene: NA; v_gene: TRBV19; abundance: NA; CDR3aa: CASSPLPGSEAFF; CDR3nt: TGTGCCAGTAGTCCCCTCCCAGGGTCTGAAGCTTTCTTT
j_gene: TRBJ2-1; d_gene: TRBD1; v_gene: TRBV28; abundance: NA; CDR3aa: CASKSSRDRSYNEQFF; CDR3nt: TGTGCCAGCAAAAGCAGCCGGGACAGATCCTACAATGAGCAGTTCTTC
j_gene: TRBJ1-1; d_gene: NA; v_gene: TRBV7-6; abundance: NA; CDR3aa: CASSLQGGTEAFF; CDR3nt: TGTGCCAGCAGCTTACAGGGCGGCACTGAAGCTTTCTTT
j_gene: TRBJ1-2; d_gene: NA; v_gene: TRBV7-8; abundance: NA; CDR3aa: CASSALTSTGYGYTF; CDR3nt: TGTGCCAGCAGCGCATTGACTTCCACGGGCTATGGCTACACCTTC
j_gene: TRBJ1-1; d_gene: TRBD1; v_gene: TRBV28; abundance: NA; CDR3aa: CAARGTGDKNTEAFF; CDR3nt: TGTGCGGCCCGGGGCACAGGGGACAAGAACACTGAAGCTTTCTTT
j_gene: TRBJ1-5; d_gene: NA; v_gene: TRBV6-4; abundance: medium-sized; CDR3aa: CASSRTSQHF; CDR3nt: TGTGCCAGCAGTAGGACGTCGCAGCATTTT
j_gene: TRBJ2-3; d_gene: NA; v_gene: TRBV7-9; abundance: NA; CDR3aa: CASSLYGSTDTQYF; CDR3nt: TGTGCCAGCAGCTTATACGGGAGCACAGATACGCAGTATTTT
j_gene: TRBJ1-4; d_gene: NA; v_gene: TRBV7-2; abundance: NA; CDR3aa: CASSLNGRNEKLFF; CDR3nt: TGTGCCAGCAGCTTAAACGGCAGGAATGAAAAACTGTTTTTT
j_gene: TRBJ2-1; d_gene: TRBD2; v_gene: TRBV7-2; abundance: NA; CDR3aa: CASSLAASGGYYNEQFF; CDR3nt: TGTGCCAGCAGCTTAGCTGCTAGCGGGGGGTACTACAATGAGCAGTTCTTC
j_gene: TRBJ2-7; d_gene: NA; v_gene: TRBV7-3; abundance: NA; CDR3aa: CASSPWGGDSPYEQYF; CDR3nt: TGTGCCAGCAGCCCCTGGGGGGGGGACAGTCCCTACGAGCAGTACTTC
j_gene: TRBJ2-5; d_gene: TRBD1; v_gene: TRBV4-2; abundance: NA; CDR3aa: CASSQGPVGTDLGETQYF; CDR3nt: TGTGCCAGCAGCCAAGGTCCCGTAGGGACAGATTTAGGAGAGACCCAGTACTTC
j_gene: TRBJ2-1; d_gene: NA; v_gene: TRBV6-5; abundance: few; CDR3aa: CASSLGDHNEQFF; CDR3nt: TGTGCCAGCAGTTTGGGGGACCACAATGAGCAGTTCTTC
j_gene: TRBJ2-3; d_gene: TRBD2; v_gene: TRBV15; abundance: NA; CDR3aa: CATSRDSSGVPDTQYF; CDR3nt: TGTGCCACCAGCAGAGATTCTAGCGGGGTCCCAGATACGCAGTATTTT
j_gene: TRBJ2-7; d_gene: TRBD2; v_gene: TRBV7-6; abundance: NA; CDR3aa: CALREGEQYF; CDR3nt: TGTGCCCTGAGGGAGGGAGAGCAGTACTTC
j_gene: TRBJ2-3; d_gene: NA; v_gene: TRBV9; abundance: NA; CDR3aa: CASSVGPGTAVDTQYF; CDR3nt: TGTGCCAGCAGCGTAGGGCCCGGGACCGCTGTAGATACGCAGTATTTT
j_gene: TRBJ1-4; d_gene: NA; v_gene: TRBV11-2; abundance: NA; CDR3aa: CASSSPGGNEKLFF; CDR3nt: TGTGCCAGCAGCTCCCCCGGGGGGAATGAAAAACTGTTTTTT
j_gene: TRBJ1-1; d_gene: NA; v_gene: TRBV5-4; abundance: NA; CDR3aa: CASSPGPIWNTEAFF; CDR3nt: TGTGCCAGCAGCCCGGGGCCGATATGGAACACTGAAGCTTTCTTT
j_gene: TRBJ1-5; d_gene: NA; v_gene: TRBV7-2; abundance: NA; CDR3aa: CASSALRDQPQHF; CDR3nt: TGTGCCAGCAGCGCGTTGCGGGATCAGCCCCAGCATTTT
j_gene: TRBJ1-1; d_gene: TRBD1; v_gene: TRBV18; abundance: NA; CDR3aa: CASSPGQGFMNTEAFF; CDR3nt: TGTGCCAGCTCACCGGGACAGGGCTTCATGAACACTGAAGCTTTCTTT
j_gene: TRBJ1-2; d_gene: TRBD1; v_gene: TRBV10-3; abundance: NA; CDR3aa: CAISGQNYGYTF; CDR3nt: TGTGCCATCTCGGGACAGAACTATGGCTACACCTTC
j_gene: TRBJ2-7; d_gene: TRBD1; v_gene: TRBV7-6; abundance: NA; CDR3aa: CASSLATGGSYEQYF; CDR3nt: TGTGCCAGCAGCTTAGCAACAGGGGGCTCCTACGAGCAGTACTTC
j_gene: TRBJ1-5; d_gene: TRBD1; v_gene: TRBV25-1; abundance: NA; CDR3aa: CASRSRGGRYGNQPQHF; CDR3nt: TGTGCCAGCAGGTCAAGAGGGGGCAGGTATGGGAATCAGCCCCAGCATTTT
j_gene: TRBJ2-7; d_gene: NA; v_gene: TRBV5-4; abundance: NA; CDR3aa: CASSLMRGRPGYEQYF; CDR3nt: TGTGCCAGCAGCTTGATGAGGGGCCGCCCCGGGTACGAGCAGTACTTC
j_gene: TRBJ2-2; d_gene: TRBD2; v_gene: TRBV4-1; abundance: NA; CDR3aa: CASSQGTGTGGAGELFF; CDR3nt: TGCGCCAGCAGCCAAGGGACCGGGACTGGGGGGGCCGGGGAGCTGTTTTTT
j_gene: TRBJ1-5; d_gene: NA; v_gene: TRBV2; abundance: NA; CDR3aa: CASSAGPTELSNQPQHF; CDR3nt: TGTGCCAGCAGCGCGGGCCCTACCGAACTTAGCAATCAGCCCCAGCATTTT
j_gene: TRBJ1-4; d_gene: TRBD1; v_gene: TRBV10-3; abundance: once; CDR3aa: CAISGDRGIGEKLFF; CDR3nt: TGTGCCATCAGCGGGGACAGGGGTATCGGCGAAAAACTGTTTTTT
j_gene: TRBJ1-1; d_gene: NA; v_gene: TRBV2; abundance: NA; CDR3aa: CASRAAERTEAFF; CDR3nt: TGTGCCAGCAGGGCCGCTGAGAGGACTGAAGCTTTCTTT
j_gene: TRBJ1-4; d_gene: NA; v_gene: TRBV6-6; abundance: NA; CDR3aa: CASSYSLTREGEKLFF; CDR3nt: TGTGCCAGCAGTTACTCATTGACAAGGGAGGGTGAAAAACTGTTTTTT
j_gene: TRBJ2-5; d_gene: TRBD1; v_gene: TRBV4-2; abundance: NA; CDR3aa: CASSQDADRGSGETQYF; CDR3nt: TGTGCCAGCAGCCAAGATGCTGACAGGGGGTCCGGAGAGACCCAGTACTTC
j_gene: TRBJ1-2; d_gene: TRBD1; v_gene: TRBV6-5; abundance: NA; CDR3aa: CASSYVGQGTYGYTF; CDR3nt: TGTGCCAGCAGTTATGTGGGACAGGGGACCTATGGCTACACCTTC
j_gene: TRBJ2-7; d_gene: NA; v_gene: TRBV2; abundance: NA; CDR3aa: CASSGDTGPGYEQYF; CDR3nt: TGTGCCAGCAGTGGAGACACCGGCCCGGGCTACGAGCAGTACTTC
j_gene: TRBJ1-2; d_gene: NA; v_gene: TRBV6-5; abundance: NA; CDR3aa: CASSPTVQMGGYTF; CDR3nt: TGTGCCAGCAGTCCGACGGTCCAGATGGGTGGCTACACCTTC